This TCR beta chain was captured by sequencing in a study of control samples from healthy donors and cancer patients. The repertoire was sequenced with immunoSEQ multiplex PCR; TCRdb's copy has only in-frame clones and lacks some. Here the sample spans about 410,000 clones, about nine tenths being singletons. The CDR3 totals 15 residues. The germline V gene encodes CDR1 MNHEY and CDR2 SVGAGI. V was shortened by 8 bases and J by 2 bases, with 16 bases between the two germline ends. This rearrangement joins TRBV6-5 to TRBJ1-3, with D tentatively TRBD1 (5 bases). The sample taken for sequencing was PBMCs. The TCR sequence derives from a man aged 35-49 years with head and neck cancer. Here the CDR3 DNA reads TGTGCCAGCCAGCGGGGCCAGAAGGCTGGAAACACCATATATTTT. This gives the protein CASQRGQKAGNTIYF.